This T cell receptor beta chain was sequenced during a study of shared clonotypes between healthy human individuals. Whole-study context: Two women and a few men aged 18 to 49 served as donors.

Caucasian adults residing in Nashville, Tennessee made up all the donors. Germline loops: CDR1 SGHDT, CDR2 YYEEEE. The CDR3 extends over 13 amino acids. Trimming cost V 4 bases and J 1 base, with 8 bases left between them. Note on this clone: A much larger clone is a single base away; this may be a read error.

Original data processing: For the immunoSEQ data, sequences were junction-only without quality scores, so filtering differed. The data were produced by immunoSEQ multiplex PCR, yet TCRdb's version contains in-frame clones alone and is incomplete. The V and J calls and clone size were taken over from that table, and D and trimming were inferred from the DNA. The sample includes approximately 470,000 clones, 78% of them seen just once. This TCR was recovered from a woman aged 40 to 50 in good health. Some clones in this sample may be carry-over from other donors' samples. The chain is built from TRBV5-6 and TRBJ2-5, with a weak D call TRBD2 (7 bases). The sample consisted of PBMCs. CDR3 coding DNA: TGTGCCAGCAGCGCGGGGGCCCAAGAGACCCAGTACTTC. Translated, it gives CASSAGAQETQYF.